The subject of this entry is one T cell receptor (beta chain). Antigen specificity is unknown. This specimen comes from a study of T cell responses to AZD1222 COVID-19 vaccine. Across the study: Pooled samples include second doses given at about 4 or 12 weeks. Study-level results: The donor cohort was predominantly white British with a female majority, and clonal diversity may have been underestimated.

The data were produced by immunoSEQ multiplex PCR, yet TCRdb's version contains in-frame clones alone and is incomplete. Of about 190,000 clones in the sample, about 94% are singletons; the top ten hold 9.2%. Trimming removed 3 bases from V and 9 bases from J, with 17 bases in between. The CDR3 covers 14 residues. Germline V gene lookup returns CDR1 LGHDT and CDR2 YNNKEL (reference sequence). The starting material was peripheral blood, obtained on day 0 of AZD1222 vaccination. The chain couples TRBV3-1 (or the pseudogene TRBV3-2) to TRBJ1-2; D not resolved. The receptor's source is an adult in good health. CDR3 DNA: TGTGCCAGCAGCCAGGCTAACATACCCGGCCGCTACACCTTC. Protein: CASSQANIPGRYTF.